This T cell receptor (beta chain) emerged from a study of T cells in Graves' hyperthyroidism and ophthalmopathy. Regions amplified from RNA transcripts were the TCR beta CDR3 regions. The study used the HTBI primer set for a first-round RT-PCR of the TCR CDR3. A single record per CDR3 protein comes from TCRdb applying MiXCR to the multiplex PCR reads. The table records roughly 500,000 distinct CDR3 sequences, around a fifth of them present only once. Concerning this clonotype itself: Its cognate antigen is unknown.

General study results and limits: Appearing also in blood were most of the thyroid clonotypes expanded above 0.001. Ophthalmopathy and stable hyperthyroidism were told apart by a 13 V-J model.

The CDR3 is made up of 13 amino acids. The V end lost 5 bases, the J end lost 9 bases, and 11 bases lay between the germline ends. Germline CDR1 and CDR2: LNHDA and SQIVND (reference sequence). Sequencing used blood. The sequence was obtained from a woman between 70 and 85 years old with Graves' ophthalmopathy. The chain has TRBV19 and TRBJ1-6; D not certain. For the CDR3, the DNA is TGTGCCAGTAGTGCCGTTATAGGTTCACCCCTCCACTTT. It is translated as CASSAVIGSPLHF.